This T cell receptor (beta chain) appears in the sequencing data of a study of blood T cell repertoires in COVID-19. Repertoires were generated with immunoSEQ multiplex PCR, while TCRdb's copy carries only in-frame clones and drops some. Here the sample spans about 210,000 clones, around 81% being singletons. This clone was seen once. Participant reports of clinical history set cohort assignment. The CDR3 covers 13 residues. The germline V gene has CDR1 LNHDA and CDR2 SQIVND (reference sequence). The trim removed 9 bases at V and 5 bases at J, leaving 7 bases unmatched. The sequencing input was PBMCs or T cells enriched from blood (not recorded which). The source of this sequence is a man aged 25 to 45 with acute COVID-19. This chain connects TRBV19 to TRBJ1-2; 9 bases line up with TRBD1. CDR3 protein: CASHTGTGYGYTF. DNA of the CDR3: TGTGCCAGCCATACCGGGACAGGGTATGGCTACACCTTC.